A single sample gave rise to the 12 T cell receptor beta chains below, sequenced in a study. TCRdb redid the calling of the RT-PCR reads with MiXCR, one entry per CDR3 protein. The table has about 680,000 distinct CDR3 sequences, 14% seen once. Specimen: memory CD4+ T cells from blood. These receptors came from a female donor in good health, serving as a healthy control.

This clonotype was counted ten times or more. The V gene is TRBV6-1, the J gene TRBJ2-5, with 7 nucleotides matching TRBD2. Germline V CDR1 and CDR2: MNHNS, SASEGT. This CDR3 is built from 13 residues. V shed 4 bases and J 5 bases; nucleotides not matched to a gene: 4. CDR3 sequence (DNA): TGTGCCAGCAGTGGTACTAGCGTGGAGACCCAGTACTTC. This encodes CASSGTSVETQYF.

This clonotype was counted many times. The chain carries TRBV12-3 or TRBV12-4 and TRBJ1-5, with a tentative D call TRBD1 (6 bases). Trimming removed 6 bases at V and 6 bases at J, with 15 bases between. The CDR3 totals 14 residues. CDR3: CASSVRGRGQPQHF. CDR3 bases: TGTGCCAGCAGCGTGCGGGGGCGTGGTCAGCCCCAGCATTTT.

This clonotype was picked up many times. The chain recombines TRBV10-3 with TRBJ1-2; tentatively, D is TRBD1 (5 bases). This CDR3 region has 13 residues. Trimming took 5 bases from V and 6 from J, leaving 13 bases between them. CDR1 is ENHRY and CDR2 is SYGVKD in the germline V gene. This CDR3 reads CAISSGVTNGYTF. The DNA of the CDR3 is TGTGCCATCAGTTCGGGGGTTACCAATGGCTACACCTTC.

CDR3 DNA sequence: TGTGCCAGCAGCTTAATGTTTCGGCAGGAACTACCAGATACGCAGTATTTT. Amino acids: CASSLMFRQELPDTQYF. This chain connects TRBV7-6 to TRBJ2-3, with D uncertain. The CDR3 contains 17 residues. CDR1 is SGHVS and CDR2 is FNYEAQ in the germline V gene. The V end lost 2 bases, the J end lost 4 bases, and 19 bases lay between the germline ends. Full variable domain (outside the CDR3, taken from reference TRBV7-6 and TRBJ2-3): GAGVSQSPRYKVTKRGQDVALRCDPISGHVSLYWYRQALGQGPEFLTYFNYEAQQDKSGLPNDRFSAERPEGSISTLTIQRTEQRDSAMYRCASSLMFRQELPDTQYFGPGTRLTVL.

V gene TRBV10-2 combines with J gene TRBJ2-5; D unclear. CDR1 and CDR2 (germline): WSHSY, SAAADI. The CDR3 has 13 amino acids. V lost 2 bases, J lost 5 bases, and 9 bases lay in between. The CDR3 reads CASSETLGETQYF. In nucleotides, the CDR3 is TGCGCCAGCAGTGAGACCTTAGGGGAGACCCAGTACTTC.

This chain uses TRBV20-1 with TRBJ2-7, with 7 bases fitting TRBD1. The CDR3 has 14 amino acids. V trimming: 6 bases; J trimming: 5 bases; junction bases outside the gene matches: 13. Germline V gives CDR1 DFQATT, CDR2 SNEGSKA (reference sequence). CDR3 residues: CSANPAQGDHEQYF. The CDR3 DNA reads TGCAGTGCCAACCCGGCCCAGGGGGACCACGAGCAGTACTTC.

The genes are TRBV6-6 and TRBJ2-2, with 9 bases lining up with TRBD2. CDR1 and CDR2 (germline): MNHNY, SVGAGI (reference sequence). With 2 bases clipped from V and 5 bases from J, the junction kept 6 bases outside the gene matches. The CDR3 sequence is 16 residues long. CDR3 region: CASSYQAGGNTGELFF. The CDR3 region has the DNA TGTGCCAGCAGTTACCAAGCGGGAGGAAATACCGGGGAGCTGTTTTTT.

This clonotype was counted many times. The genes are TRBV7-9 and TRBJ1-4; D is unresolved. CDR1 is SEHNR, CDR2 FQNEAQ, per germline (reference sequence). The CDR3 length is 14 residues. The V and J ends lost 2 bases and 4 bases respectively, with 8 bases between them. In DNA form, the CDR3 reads TGTGCCAGCAGCTTATCCAGACTTAATGAAAAACTGTTTTTT. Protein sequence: CASSLSRLNEKLFF. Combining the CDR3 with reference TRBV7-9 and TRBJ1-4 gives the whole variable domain DTGVSQNPRHKITKRGQNVTFRCDPISEHNRLYWYRQTLGQGPEFLTYFQNEAQLEKSRLLSDRFSAERPKGSFSTLEIQRTEQGDSAMYLCASSLSRLNEKLFFGSGTQLSVL.

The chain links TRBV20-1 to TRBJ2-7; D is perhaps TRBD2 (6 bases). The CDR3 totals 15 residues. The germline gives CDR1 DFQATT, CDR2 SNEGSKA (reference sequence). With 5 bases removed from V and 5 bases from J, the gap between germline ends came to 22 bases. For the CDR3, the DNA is TGCAGTGCTGCCGGGACTGCCGGTACGGTCGACGAGCAGTACTTC. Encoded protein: CSAAGTAGTVDEQYF.

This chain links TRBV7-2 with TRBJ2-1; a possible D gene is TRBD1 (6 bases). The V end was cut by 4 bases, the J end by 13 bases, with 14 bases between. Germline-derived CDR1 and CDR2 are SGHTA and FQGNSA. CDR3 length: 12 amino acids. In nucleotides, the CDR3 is TGTGCCAGCAGCTCTACTAGGGGACATCAGTTCTTC. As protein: CASSSTRGHQFF.

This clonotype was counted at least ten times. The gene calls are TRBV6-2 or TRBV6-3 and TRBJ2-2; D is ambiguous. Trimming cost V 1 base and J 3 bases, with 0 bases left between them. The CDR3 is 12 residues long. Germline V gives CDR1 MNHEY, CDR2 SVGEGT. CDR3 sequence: CASSYYTGELFF. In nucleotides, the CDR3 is TGTGCCAGCAGTTACTACACCGGGGAGCTGTTTTTT.

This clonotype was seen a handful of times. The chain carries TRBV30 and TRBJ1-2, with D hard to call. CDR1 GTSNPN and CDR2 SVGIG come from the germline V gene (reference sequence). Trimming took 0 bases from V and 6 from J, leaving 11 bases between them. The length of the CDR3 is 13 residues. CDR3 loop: CAWSVPGLDGYTF. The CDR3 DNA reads TGTGCCTGGAGTGTACCTGGGTTGGATGGCTACACCTTC.